This T cell receptor beta chain was recovered during a study of early stage breast cancer tumors. The repertoire was sequenced with immunoSEQ multiplex PCR; TCRdb's copy has only in-frame clones and lacks some. The repertoire holds about 72,000 clones, with 79% as singletons. The specimen sequenced was blood. The source of this sequence is a person between 60 and 70 years old with breast cancer.

The CDR3: CASSFPGPTYEQYF. Written as DNA, the CDR3 is TGTGCCAGCAGCTTTCCGGGACCCACCTACGAGCAGTACTTC. J is TRBJ2-7 and V is TRBV5-4, with D perhaps assigned TRBD1 or TRBD2 (5 bases each). This CDR3 has 14 amino acids. V dropped 2 bases and J dropped 2 bases, with 11 bases sitting between them. The V gene's germline CDR1 is SGHNT and CDR2 YYREEE (reference sequence). The whole variable domain, filled in from reference TRBV5-4 and TRBJ2-7, reads ETGVTQSPTHLIKTRGQQVTLRCSSQSGHNTVSWYQQALGQGPQFIFQYYREEENGRGNFPPRFSGLQFPNYSSELNVNALELDDSALYLCASSFPGPTYEQYFGPGTRLTVT.